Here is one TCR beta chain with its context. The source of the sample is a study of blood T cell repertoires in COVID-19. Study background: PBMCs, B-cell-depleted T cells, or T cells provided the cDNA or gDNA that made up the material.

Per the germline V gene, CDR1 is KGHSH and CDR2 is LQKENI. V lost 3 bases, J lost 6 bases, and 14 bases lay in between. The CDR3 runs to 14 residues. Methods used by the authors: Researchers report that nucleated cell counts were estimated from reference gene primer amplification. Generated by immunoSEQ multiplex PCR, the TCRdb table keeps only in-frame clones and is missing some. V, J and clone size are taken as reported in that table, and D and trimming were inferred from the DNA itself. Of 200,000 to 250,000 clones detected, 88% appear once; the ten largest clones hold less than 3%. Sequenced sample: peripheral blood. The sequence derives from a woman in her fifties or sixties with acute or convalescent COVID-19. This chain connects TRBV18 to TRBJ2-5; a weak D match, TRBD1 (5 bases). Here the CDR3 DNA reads TGTGCCAGCTCACCGGGGCTAGATGAAAAGACCCAGTACTTC. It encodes CASSPGLDEKTQYF.